The clone carrying this T cell receptor (beta chain) was seen a few times. The antigen remains undetermined. This entry comes from a study of OX40 agonist ivuxolimab in advanced cancers. Study overall: Patients in the trial were receiving intravenous ivuxolimab every 2 weeks, at doses of 0.01 to 10 mg/kg. Each dose-escalation patient presented with hepatocellular carcinoma, melanoma, renal cell or head and neck cancer. Study outcomes and limitations: At doses 0.1 to 3.0 mg/kg, CD4+ and CD8+ clones expanded. On average, a greater number of expanded clones characterised CD8+ T cells relative to CD4+.

The germline gives CDR1 SGDLS, CDR2 YYNGEE. The CDR3 is 17 residues long. J lost 5 bases, V lost 3 bases, and 10 bases had no gene match. Measured with immunoSEQ multiplex PCR; TCRdb has only the in-frame clones, and not every one. The table shows about 53,000 clones, with 80% to 85% occurring only once. This rearrangement joins TRBV9 to TRBJ2-3; 12 bases align to TRBD2. This sample comprised CD4+ or CD8+ T cells sorted from blood, obtained in a trial of the OX40 agonist ivuxolimab. This clonotype was obtained from an adult with an advanced solid tumor such as melanoma, head and neck, liver or kidney cancer. CDR3 in amino acids: CASSAFPSGRGEDTQYF. For the CDR3, the DNA is TGTGCCAGCAGCGCCTTTCCTAGCGGGAGGGGCGAAGATACGCAGTATTTT.